This entry features one T cell receptor (beta chain) sequence. Its target is unknown. This specimen belongs to a study of cytomegalovirus exposure and HLA in healthy donors. Whole-study results and caveats: A classifier reportedly called cytomegalovirus status with high sensitivity and specificity.

V shed 6 bases and J 6 bases; nucleotides not matched to a gene: 4. This CDR3 contains 13 residues. Germline lookup yields CDR1 LNHDA and CDR2 SQIVND (reference sequence). Healthy bone marrow donors supplied every sample. The PCR contained 60 Vbeta and 13 Jbeta primers. Some clones are missing from TCRdb's copy, which holds only in-frame ones; the method was immunoSEQ multiplex PCR. This repertoire includes tens of thousands of clones. The receptor was derived from a man aged 50 to 59 in good health and CMV-seropositive. The specimen was PBMCs. The V call is TRBV19, the J call TRBJ1-5; 8 nucleotides agree with TRBD1. The chain's CDR3 is CASSGTGGQPQHF. The CDR3 coding sequence is TGTGCCAGTAGCGGGACAGGCGGTCAGCCCCAGCATTTT.